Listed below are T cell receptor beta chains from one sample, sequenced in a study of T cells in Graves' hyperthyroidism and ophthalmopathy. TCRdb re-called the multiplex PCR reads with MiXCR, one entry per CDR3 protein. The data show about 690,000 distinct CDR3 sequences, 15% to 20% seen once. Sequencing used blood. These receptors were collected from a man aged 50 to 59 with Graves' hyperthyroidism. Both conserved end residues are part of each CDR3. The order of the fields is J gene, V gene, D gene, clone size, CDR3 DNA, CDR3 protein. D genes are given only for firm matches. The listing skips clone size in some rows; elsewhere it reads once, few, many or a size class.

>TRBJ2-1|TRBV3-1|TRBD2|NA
TGTGCCAGCAGCCACAGCGGGAGCTATGAGCAGTTCTTC
CASSHSGSYEQFF
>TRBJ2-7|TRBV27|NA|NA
TGTGCCAGCAGTTTAATTGAGGGCCACTACGAGCAGTACTTC
CASSLIEGHYEQYF
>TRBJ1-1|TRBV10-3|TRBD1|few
TGTGCCATCACCCTGGGGGACAGGAACGAAGCTTTCTTT
CAITLGDRNEAFF
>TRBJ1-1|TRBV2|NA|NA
TGTGCCAGCATCCCGGAGATGAACACTGAAGCTTTCTTT
CASIPEMNTEAFF
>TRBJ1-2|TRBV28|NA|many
TGTGCCAGCAGCTCAGGGAGTGGTGGCTACACCTTC
CASSSGSGGYTF
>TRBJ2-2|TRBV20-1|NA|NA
TGCAGTGCTAGAGGCTACCCGAGGACCGGGGAGCTGTTTTTT
CSARGYPRTGELFF
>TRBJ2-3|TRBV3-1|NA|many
TGTGCCAGCAGCCAAGATAACCAAAGAAGAGATACGCAGTATTTT
CASSQDNQRRDTQYF
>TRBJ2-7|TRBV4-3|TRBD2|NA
TGCGCCAGCAGCCAAAATGGGGGGGATAGGAACGAGCAGTACTTC
CASSQNGGDRNEQYF
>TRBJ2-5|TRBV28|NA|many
TGTGCCAGCAGTCTCAAAGGATATTGGTACTTC
CASSLKGYWYF
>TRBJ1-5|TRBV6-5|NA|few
TGTGCCAGCAGTTACTCGAAGACGGGCAATCAGCCCCAGCATTTT
CASSYSKTGNQPQHF
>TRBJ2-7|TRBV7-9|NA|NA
TGTGCCAGCAGCACAGGGGGGGCCGGGGTGGGGAAAACCTACGAGCAGTACTTC
CASSTGGAGVGKTYEQYF
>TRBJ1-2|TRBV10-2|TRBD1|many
TGCGCCAGCAGGGAGGACAGGGGGTTTTATGGCTACACCTTC
CASREDRGFYGYTF
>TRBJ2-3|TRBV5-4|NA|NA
TGTGCCAGCAGCTCACGACTAGATCCCGCCGATACGCAGTATTTT
CASSSRLDPADTQYF
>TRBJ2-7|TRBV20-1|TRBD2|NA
TGCAGTGCTCCCCGGACTAGCGGGAGTGGGTACGAGCAGTACTTC
CSAPRTSGSGYEQYF
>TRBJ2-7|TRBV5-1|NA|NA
TGCGCCAGCAGCGGGGGAGAGGACTGGGTAGGCGAGCAGTACTTC
CASSGGEDWVGEQYF
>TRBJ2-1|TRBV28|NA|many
TGTGCCAGCAGACAGGTAGAGGGAAATGAGCAGTTCTTC
CASRQVEGNEQFF
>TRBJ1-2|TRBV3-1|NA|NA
TGTGCCAGCAGCCAAGAGGGGGCCCTTATCTCCTATGGCTACACCTTC
CASSQEGALISYGYTF
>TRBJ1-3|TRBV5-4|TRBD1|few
TGTGCCAGCACCCCGGGACAGGGCTTCGGAAACACCATATATTTT
CASTPGQGFGNTIYF
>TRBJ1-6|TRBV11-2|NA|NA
TGTGCCAGCAGCTTAGTGGCGGTCCACTTT
CASSLVAVHF
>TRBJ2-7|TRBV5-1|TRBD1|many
TGCGCCAGCAGCTTGGTTGGACAGGGGGCCTACGAGCAGTACTTC
CASSLVGQGAYEQYF
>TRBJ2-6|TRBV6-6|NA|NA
TGTGCCAGCAGTTACAGTGCGGGTCTCCCAAGGCCGGCTGGGGCCAACGTCCTGACTTTC
CASSYSAGLPRPAGANVLTF
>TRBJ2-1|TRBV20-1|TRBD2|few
TGCAGTGCTAGAGATCCTCTCCGACTAGCGGAGTACAATGAGCAGTTCTTC
CSARDPLRLAEYNEQFF
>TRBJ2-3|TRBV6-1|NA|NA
TGTGCCAGCAGTCTTCGGAGGGCCAATACGAATACGCAGTATTTT
CASSLRRANTNTQYF
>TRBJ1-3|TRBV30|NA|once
TGTGCCTGGAGCAGGCAAGGGCCTGGAAACACCATATATTTT
CAWSRQGPGNTIYF
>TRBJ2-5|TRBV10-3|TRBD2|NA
TGTGCCATCAGGGGGACTAGCGGGAGAGGGCAAGAGACCCAGTACTTC
CAIRGTSGRGQETQYF
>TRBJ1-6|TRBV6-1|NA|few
TGTGCCAGCAGTGAAGCGTTCGGACATAATTCACCCCTCCACTTT
CASSEAFGHNSPLHF
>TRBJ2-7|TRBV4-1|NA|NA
TGCGCCAGCAGCCTTGGGGACTTCTCCTACGAGCAGTACTTC
CASSLGDFSYEQYF
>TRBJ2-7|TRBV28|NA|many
TGTGCCAGCAATTTCAAAGGTTCCTACGAGCAGTACTTC
CASNFKGSYEQYF
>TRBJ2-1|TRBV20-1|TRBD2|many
TGCAGTGCAGCACTAGCGGGGGTAAGCTCCTACAATGAGCAGTTCTTC
CSAALAGVSSYNEQFF
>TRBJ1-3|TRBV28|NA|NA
TGTGCCAGCAGACCTGACGGTATCAGCTCTGGAAACACCATATATTTT
CASRPDGISSGNTIYF
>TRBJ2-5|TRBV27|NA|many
TGTGCCAGCAGTGTTAAAGGGTATGGTGAGACCCAGTACTTC
CASSVKGYGETQYF
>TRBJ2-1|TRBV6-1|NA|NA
TGTGCCAGCAGTGAAGCTCTGAGCGGCGACCTCTACAATGAGCAGTTCTTC
CASSEALSGDLYNEQFF
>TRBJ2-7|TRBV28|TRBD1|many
TGTGCCACCCTCAGACAGGGGGCTTACGAGCAGTACTTC
CATLRQGAYEQYF
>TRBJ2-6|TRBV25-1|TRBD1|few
TGTGCCAGCAAGGGGGCGGAGGTATCCCCAGCGGCCAACGTCCTGACTTTC
CASKGAEVSPAANVLTF
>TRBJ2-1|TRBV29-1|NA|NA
TGCAGCGTCGATTCTAGCTACTCCTACAATGAGCAGTTCTTC
CSVDSSYSYNEQFF
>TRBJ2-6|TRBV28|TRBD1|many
TGTGCCAGCAGGAGTCAACCGGGACAGAGAGGCTCTGGGGCCAACGTCCTGACTTTC
CASRSQPGQRGSGANVLTF
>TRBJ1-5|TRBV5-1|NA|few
TGCGCCAGCAGCTTGGAGGGGGTAGTCGATCAGCCCCAGCATTTT
CASSLEGVVDQPQHF
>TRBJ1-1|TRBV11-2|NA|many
TGTGCCAGCAGCTTAAACAGGGTGAACACTGAAGCTTTCTTT
CASSLNRVNTEAFF
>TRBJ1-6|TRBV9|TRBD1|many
TGTGCCAGCAGCGCAACAGGGGGCAGCTCACCCCTCCACTTT
CASSATGGSSPLHF
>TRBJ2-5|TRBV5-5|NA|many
TGTGCCAGCAGCTTGGGCCCGGGCGTCGCAGACGTTCAGTACTTC
CASSLGPGVADVQYF
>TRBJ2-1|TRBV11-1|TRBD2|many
TGTGCCAGCAGCGCCGGGACTAGTTCCTACAATGAGCAGTTCTTC
CASSAGTSSYNEQFF
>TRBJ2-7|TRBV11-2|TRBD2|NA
TGTGCCAGCAGCCCTCCACTAGCGGGAGACCTCTACGAGCAGTACTTC
CASSPPLAGDLYEQYF